One and the same sample provided the 5 T cell receptor beta chains below, sequenced in a study of cytomegalovirus exposure and HLA in healthy donors. The PCR made use of 60 Vbeta and 13 Jbeta primers. The assay was immunoSEQ multiplex PCR, and TCRdb's table has in-frame clones only and misses some. Its listing shows some 64,000 clones. Sequenced material: PBMCs. All receptors derive from a woman younger than 45 in good health and CMV-seronegative.

The genes are TRBV14 and TRBJ1-2; D not resolved. Trimming pared 1 base from V and 4 bases from J, leaving 7 bases between. Per germline, CDR1 SGHDN and CDR2 FVKESK. This CDR3 contains 13 residues. CDR3 sequence: CASSQGPLYGYTF. The CDR3 coding sequence is TGTGCCAGCAGCCAAGGCCCACTCTATGGCTACACCTTC.

J is TRBJ1-1 and V is TRBV30; 9 nucleotides agree with TRBD1. The CDR3 sequence is 13 residues long. V lost 1 base to trimming and J lost 11 bases; unmatched junction nucleotides: 8. Germline V gene data show CDR1 as GTSNPN and CDR2 as SVGIG (reference sequence). CDR3 region: CAWSDLGTGYAFF. The CDR3 nucleotides are TGTGCCTGGAGTGACCTCGGGACAGGGTATGCTTTCTTT.

The chain uses TRBV28 and TRBJ2-7, with TRBD2 as a possible D gene (6 bases). From germline, CDR1 is MDHEN and CDR2 SYDVKM. CDR3 length equals 15 residues. V lost 3 bases, J lost 4 bases, and 16 bases lay in between. The CDR3 DNA follows: TGTGCCAGCAGTTTCCGGACCCTCGGGGGATACGAGCAGTACTTC. Residues: CASSFRTLGGYEQYF.

V gene TRBV6-1 combines with J gene TRBJ2-1; 9 bases map to TRBD1. The CDR3 covers 14 residues. The germline V gene encodes CDR1 MNHNS and CDR2 SASEGT. V trimming: 6 bases; J trimming: 8 bases; junction bases outside the gene matches: 8. This CDR3 is CASRAGTGRDEQFF. The CDR3 DNA reads TGTGCCAGCAGGGCCGGGACAGGGAGGGATGAGCAGTTCTTC.

The chain carries TRBV6-1 and TRBJ1-1; possible D gene TRBD1, 6 bases. CDR1 MNHNS and CDR2 SASEGT come from the germline V gene. The CDR3 is 14 amino acids. V was shortened by 8 bases and J by 1 base, with 14 bases between the two germline ends. The CDR3 protein is CASGDTGWNTEAFF. Written as DNA, the CDR3 is TGTGCCAGCGGGGATACAGGGTGGAACACTGAAGCTTTCTTT.